This T cell receptor (beta chain) stems from a study of human T cells and chemical hapten exposure. This CDR3 region has 15 residues. The ends were cut back, 6 bases at V and 1 base at J, with 17 bases in the middle. The germline CDR1 and CDR2 sequences are SQVTM and ANQGSEA. This clonotype appeared a few times. As for time point: healthy volunteer bleed at 6 weeks. Blood, whole and unfractionated, served as the source for total RNA extraction. MiXCR was run by TCRdb on the RACE reads, yielding one entry per CDR3 protein. The repertoire holds approximately 81,000 distinct CDR3 sequences, with about 8.6% as singletons.

This sequence joins TRBV29-1 and TRBJ2-3; TRBD2 is a possible D gene (6 bases). Sequenced: whole blood. This TCR came from a male donor in good health. Some clones in this sample may be carry-over from other donors' samples. Written as DNA, the CDR3 is TGCAGCGTAGAAACTAGCTCCCTCGGCACAGATACGCAGTATTTT. It translates to CSVETSSLGTDTQYF.